This T cell receptor (beta chain) emerged from a study of T cell changes during pregnancy in multiple sclerosis (dated by TCRdb to the late 2010s). Study-level background: The study examined how the T cell repertoire changed over the course of pregnancy in women with multiple sclerosis.

Notes on this clone: Its antigen remains undetermined. Base qualities were left out, and no much larger clone turns up one base away.

CDR3 length: 14 amino acids, cysteine to phenylalanine. CDR3 DNA is the only sequence kept; it has 42 bases, read in frame from the first base. The V end gives up 8 bases and the J end 7 bases, leaving 11 bases in the junction not matched to a gene. The germline V gene sets CDR1 to MNHNS and CDR2 to SASEGT. The protocol used for the library was the immunoSEQ multiplex PCR assay. As stored in TCRdb, this immuneACCESS dataset retains in-frame rearrangements with V and J assigned. A fraction of the clones does not appear; measured against another copy, unresolved V genes explain less than half of the discrepancy, and the remainder lacks a known reason. The table for this sample lists tens of thousands of clones; 92% of them were counted only once. The ten largest clones take up less than 2% of the sample.

The sample here was peripheral blood, taken in the second trimester of pregnancy. The source is a female donor with multiple sclerosis, enrolled in a pregnancy study. The chain uses TRBV6-1 and TRBJ2-7; 10 bases in the junction line up with TRBD2. Here the CDR3 is given as CASDNLAGVGEQYF. In nucleotides, the sequence is TGTGCCAGCGACAACCTAGCGGGAGTTGGGGAGCAGTACTTC.